This entry lists 5 T cell receptor beta chains sequenced from one sample in a study of T cell responses to AZD1222 COVID-19 vaccine. The data were produced by immunoSEQ multiplex PCR, yet TCRdb's version contains in-frame clones alone and is incomplete. The table records more than 95,000 clones, more than 75% of them present only once. The sample consisted of peripheral blood, taken 28 days after the second dose of the MenACWY control vaccine. These TCRs come from an adult who received the MenACWY meningococcal vaccine as a control.

V and J are TRBV7-9 and TRBJ1-1; tentatively, D is TRBD1 (6 bases). V was shortened by 4 bases and J by 4 bases, with 13 bases between the two germline ends. There are 14 residues in the CDR3. CDR1 is SEHNR, CDR2 FQNEAQ, per germline (reference sequence). The CDR3 sequence: CASSSTGLFTEAFF. In DNA, the CDR3 is TGTGCCAGCAGCTCAACAGGGTTGTTCACTGAAGCTTTCTTT.

The chain recombines TRBV3-1 (or the pseudogene TRBV3-2) with TRBJ2-1, with D possibly called TRBD1 or TRBD2 (5 bases each). Trimming left V 4 bases short and J 9 bases short, with 13 bases between. Germline V gene sequence: CDR1 LGHDT, CDR2 YNNKEL (reference sequence). The CDR3 is 13 residues long. The CDR3 is CASSLRTGGEQFF. The CDR3 DNA reads as TGTGCCAGCAGCCTGCGCACAGGAGGTGAGCAGTTCTTC.

CDR3 bases: TGTGCCAGATTCGCAGGGCCTAACTATGGCTACACCTTC. This encodes CARFAGPNYGYTF. The chain carries TRBV21-1 and TRBJ1-2; the table's D call TRBD1 went unverified against the DNA. TRBV21-1 is a documented pseudogene. This CDR3 spans 13 amino acids.

This sequence joins TRBV18 and TRBJ2-1; D remains ambiguous. Germline V gene sequence: CDR1 KGHSH, CDR2 LQKENI. This CDR3 has 15 amino acids. Trimming removed 2 bases from V and 3 bases from J, with 11 bases in between. CDR3 DNA: TGTGCCAGCTCACCATGGGCTAACAACTACAATGAGCAGTTCTTC. Translating it yields CASSPWANNYNEQFF.

Only one count was recorded for this clone. J is TRBJ1-6 and V is TRBV6-5; D is undetermined. V lost 0 bases, J lost 8 bases, and 2 bases lay in between. Germline-derived CDR1 and CDR2 are MNHEY and SVGAGI. CDR3 length equals 12 residues. CDR3 in amino acids: CASSYSDSPLHF. The CDR3 DNA follows: TGTGCCAGCAGTTACTCTGATTCACCCCTCCACTTT.